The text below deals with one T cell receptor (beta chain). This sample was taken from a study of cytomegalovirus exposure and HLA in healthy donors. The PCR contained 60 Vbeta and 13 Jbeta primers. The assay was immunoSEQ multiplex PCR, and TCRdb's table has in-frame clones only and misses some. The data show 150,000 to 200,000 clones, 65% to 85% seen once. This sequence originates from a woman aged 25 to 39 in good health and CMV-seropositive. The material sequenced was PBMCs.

The CDR3 region is CASSQRQGALWEQYF. The CDR3, as DNA: TGCGCCAGCAGCCAAAGACAAGGGGCCCTGTGGGAGCAGTACTTC. The J gene is TRBJ2-7, the V gene TRBV4-3; possibly TRBD1 for D (5 bases). This CDR3 contains 15 residues. Between the trimmed V and J ends, which lost 2 bases and 7 bases, there was a span of 18 bases. In germline, CDR1 is LGHNA, CDR2 YSLEER.